These 27 T cell receptor beta chains originate from one sample sequenced in a study of cytomegalovirus exposure and HLA in healthy donors. In the PCR, 60 Vbeta and 13 Jbeta primers were used. Some clones are missing from TCRdb's copy, which holds only in-frame ones; the method was immunoSEQ multiplex PCR. The table shows about 130,000 clones, with less than 80% occurring only once. Source material: PBMCs. The receptor set was obtained from a man between 50 and 59 years old in good health and CMV-seronegative.

J is TRBJ1-5 and V is TRBV7-2; 8 bases fit TRBD1. The CDR3 consists of 15 residues. V lost 7 bases to trimming and J lost 7 bases; unmatched junction nucleotides: 12. Germline V lookup: CDR1 SGHTA, CDR2 FQGNSA. The CDR3 region has the DNA TGTGCCAGCACCCCCTCGGCAGGGGGCAGGCAGCCCCAGCATTTT. This gives the protein CASTPSAGGRQPQHF.

This chain joins TRBV6-5 and TRBJ2-3, with 7 nucleotides matching TRBD1. CDR1 and CDR2 from the germline V gene are MNHEY and SVGAGI. With V trimmed by 2 bases and J by 4 bases, 3 bases remained unmatched. There are 14 residues in the CDR3. The CDR3 is CASSYDREPDTQYF. The CDR3 nucleotides read TGTGCCAGCAGTTACGACAGGGAGCCAGATACGCAGTATTTT.

The chain combines TRBV5-6 with TRBJ2-7, with TRBD2 as a possible D gene (6 bases). This CDR3 is built from 14 residues. Trimming pared 0 bases from V and 0 bases from J, leaving 7 bases between. CDR1 is SGHDT and CDR2 is YYEEEE in the germline V gene. The CDR3 protein is CASSLAGVSYEQYF. In DNA, the CDR3 is TGTGCCAGCAGCTTGGCGGGGGTCTCCTACGAGCAGTACTTC. Full variable domain (rest looked up from reference TRBV5-6 and TRBJ2-7): DAGVTQSPTHLIKTRGQQVTLRCSPKSGHDTVSWYQQALGQGPQFIFQYYEEEERQRGNFPDRFSGHQFPNYSSELNVNALLLGDSALYLCASSLAGVSYEQYFGPGTRLTVT.

The V and J genes are TRBV10-3 and TRBJ1-6; unclear D gene. Trimming took off 3 bases at V and 0 bases at J, with 6 bases between the two ends. This CDR3 region has 15 residues. Germline lookup yields CDR1 ENHRY and CDR2 SYGVKD. CDR3 sequence reads: CAISEDYSYNSPLHF. For the CDR3, the DNA is TGTGCCATCAGTGAAGACTACTCCTATAATTCACCCCTCCACTTT.

V gene TRBV15 combines with J gene TRBJ1-2, with 7 nucleotides matching TRBD1. V shed 3 bases and J 4 bases; nucleotides not matched to a gene: 8. CDR1 is LNHNV, CDR2 YYDKDF, per germline (reference sequence). The CDR3 totals 15 residues. The CDR3 reads CATSRDRDSFYGYTF. DNA of the CDR3: TGTGCCACCAGCAGGGACCGGGACAGCTTCTATGGCTACACCTTC. Together with reference TRBV15 and TRBJ1-2, the CDR3 gives the full variable domain: DAMVIQNPRYQVTQFGKPVTLSCSQTLNHNVMYWYQQKSSQAPKLLFHYYDKDFNNEADTPDNFQSRRPNTSFCFLDIRSPGLGDTAMYLCATSRDRDSFYGYTFGSGTRLTVV.

The rearrangement uses TRBV5-1 and TRBJ1-5; unclear D gene. Trimming took 0 bases from V and 3 from J, leaving 4 bases between them. The CDR3 contains 13 residues. From germline, CDR1 is SGHRS and CDR2 YFSETQ. As DNA, the CDR3 is TGCGCCAGCAGCTTGGACAACAATCAGCCCCAGCATTTT. Protein: CASSLDNNQPQHF.

CDR3 sequence reads: CASSLGLAGGLGEQFF. In nucleotides, the CDR3 is TGTGCCAGCAGCTTGGGGCTAGCGGGGGGGCTAGGTGAGCAGTTCTTC. The V and J genes are TRBV5-4 and TRBJ2-1; 12 bases line up with TRBD2. In germline, CDR1 is SGHNT, CDR2 YYREEE (reference sequence). This CDR3 has 16 residues. The V and J ends lost 0 bases and 9 bases, in that order; junction bases with no gene match: 7.

DNA of the CDR3: TGTGCCAGCAGCTCGACAGTTTCTGGAAACACCATATATTTT. This encodes CASSSTVSGNTIYF. The rearrangement uses TRBV5-5 and TRBJ1-3, with a tentative D call TRBD1 (5 bases). Germline V gene data show CDR1 as SGHKS and CDR2 as YYEKEE (reference sequence). The CDR3 sequence is 14 residues long. The V and J ends lost 3 bases and 1 base respectively, with 8 bases between them.

The genes are TRBV29-1 and TRBJ2-7; D may be TRBD2 (6 bases). CDR1 is SQVTM and CDR2 is ANQGSEA in the germline V gene. There are 13 residues in the CDR3. V lost 4 bases and J lost 5, with 15 bases in between. The CDR3, as DNA: TGCAGCGTTGGGAGGGGACGTCTAGACGAGCAGTACTTC. This encodes CSVGRGRLDEQYF.

The V call is TRBV9, the J call TRBJ2-5; 8 nucleotides match TRBD2. The CDR3 spans 17 residues. The ends lost 0 bases at V and 1 base at J; junction bases unmatched: 8. In germline, CDR1 is SGDLS, CDR2 YYNGEE. CDR3 in amino acids: CASSVANAGGSQETQYF. The CDR3 bases are TGTGCCAGCAGCGTAGCTAATGCGGGGGGATCCCAAGAGACCCAGTACTTC.

The rearrangement joins TRBV19 to TRBJ1-1, with D perhaps matching TRBD1 (6 bases). CDR3 length: 14 amino acids. Germline V CDR1 and CDR2: LNHDA, SQIVND (reference sequence). V lost 7 bases and J 3 bases, leaving 15 bases between the germline ends. CDR3 sequence reads: CASTLSAGDTEAFF. CDR3 in DNA: TGTGCCAGTACCCTTTCTGCAGGGGACACTGAAGCTTTCTTT.

This chain links TRBV6-6 with TRBJ1-1, with D uncertain. The CDR3 spans 15 residues. CDR1 and CDR2 (germline): MNHNY, SVGAGI (reference sequence). V was clipped by 0 bases and J by 2 bases, with 10 bases between them. CDR3 sequence reads: CASSYSNGRNTEAFF. The DNA for the CDR3 is TGTGCCAGCAGTTACTCGAATGGGAGAAACACTGAAGCTTTCTTT.

About this clone itself: Mismatch with germline at one junction end may stem from a read error. The chain couples TRBV19 to TRBJ1-4; maybe TRBD1 (6 bases). The germline V gene encodes CDR1 LNHDA and CDR2 SQIVND (reference sequence). CDR3 length equals 11 residues. This CDR3 reads CASSNGGRQLF. In DNA, the CDR3 is TGTGCCAGTAGTAATGGGGGCCGTCAACTTTTT.

The chain joins TRBV4-1 to TRBJ2-1, with 11 bases fitting TRBD2. The CDR3 is made up of 17 amino acids. With 4 bases clipped from V and 7 bases from J, the junction kept 12 bases outside the gene matches. The germline V gene encodes CDR1 MGHRA and CDR2 YSYEKL. The CDR3 is CASSRFIAGGFRNEQFF. CDR3 bases: TGCGCCAGCAGCCGCTTCATAGCGGGGGGGTTCAGAAATGAGCAGTTCTTC.

This chain connects TRBV10-3 to TRBJ1-3, with 9 bases lining up with TRBD1. The germline V gene encodes CDR1 ENHRY and CDR2 SYGVKD. This CDR3 spans 13 amino acids. V lost 10 bases to trimming and J lost 3 bases; unmatched junction nucleotides: 4. CDR3 coding DNA: TGTGCCAACCTGGACAGGGGTGGAAACACCATATATTTT. Translated: CANLDRGGNTIYF.

The rearrangement links TRBV6-5 to TRBJ2-7, with D unclear. The CDR3 contains 15 residues. The germline V gene has CDR1 MNHEY and CDR2 SVGAGI. Trimming removed 0 bases at V and 0 bases at J, with 9 bases between. CDR3 region: CASSYSHSSSYEQYF. The CDR3 region has the DNA TGTGCCAGCAGTTACTCGCACAGTAGCTCCTACGAGCAGTACTTC.

The chain carries TRBV5-1 and TRBJ1-5; possibly TRBD1 for D (5 bases). V was pared by 3 bases and J by 3 bases, with 13 bases between. Germline CDR1 reads SGHRS; CDR2 reads YFSETQ. The CDR3 length is 15 residues. The CDR3 loop reads CASSSGEGNNQPQHF. In DNA form, the CDR3 reads TGCGCCAGCAGCTCGGGGGAAGGCAACAATCAGCCCCAGCATTTT.

A few counts support this clone. CDR3 region: CATSRDRAGVNQPQHF. CDR3 coding DNA: TGTGCCACCAGCAGAGATCGGGCGGGGGTCAATCAGCCCCAGCATTTT. This sequence joins TRBV15 and TRBJ1-5, with D possibly matching TRBD1 (5 bases). V lost 0 bases, J lost 3 bases, and 12 bases lay in between. This CDR3 spans 16 amino acids. From germline, CDR1 is LNHNV and CDR2 YYDKDF (reference sequence).

This clone was observed a few times. V is TRBV2 and J is TRBJ2-5; D gene ambiguous. V was trimmed by 6 bases and J by 3 bases, leaving 11 bases between them. CDR1 is SNHLY, CDR2 FYNNEI, per germline. This CDR3 spans 13 amino acids. This CDR3 reads CASRLNIKETQYF. The CDR3 nucleotides read TGTGCCAGCAGACTAAACATTAAAGAGACCCAGTACTTC.

This clone showed up just a few times. The V gene is TRBV7-2, the J gene TRBJ2-1; 7 positions match TRBD1. The CDR3 extends over 16 amino acids. CDR1 is SGHTA and CDR2 is FQGNSA in the germline V gene. Trimming took 5 bases from V and 0 from J; bases not matched to a gene: 7. The CDR3 nucleotides are TGTGCCAGCAGCCTCGCACAGGGGAGCTCCTACAATGAGCAGTTCTTC. Translating it yields CASSLAQGSSYNEQFF.

The chain carries TRBV5-4 and TRBJ1-2; D unresolved. The CDR3 covers 14 residues. Per the germline V gene, CDR1 is SGHNT and CDR2 is YYREEE (reference sequence). V was cut by 2 bases and J by 2 bases, with 10 bases left in between. As DNA, the CDR3 is TGTGCCAGCAGCTTTGGGGAGATGAACTATGGCTACACCTTC. Protein sequence: CASSFGEMNYGYTF. Looking up the rest from reference TRBV5-4 and TRBJ1-2 gives the full variable domain: ETGVTQSPTHLIKTRGQQVTLRCSSQSGHNTVSWYQQALGQGPQFIFQYYREEENGRGNFPPRFSGLQFPNYSSELNVNALELDDSALYLCASSFGEMNYGYTFGSGTRLTVV.

The V gene is TRBV11-2, the J gene TRBJ2-1; 9 bases align to TRBD2. V lost 1 base to trimming and J lost 3 bases; unmatched junction nucleotides: 1. Germline CDR1 reads SGHAT; CDR2 reads FQNNGV. This CDR3 has 15 residues. CDR3 region: CASSLASGVYNEQFF. The CDR3 nucleotides read TGTGCCAGCAGCTTAGCTAGCGGGGTCTACAATGAGCAGTTCTTC. Using reference TRBV11-2 and TRBJ2-1 for the parts outside the CDR3, the full variable domain is EAGVAQSPRYKIIEKRQSVAFWCNPISGHATLYWYQQILGQGPKLLIQFQNNGVVDDSQLPKDRFSAERLKGVDSTLKIQPAKLEDSAVYLCASSLASGVYNEQFFGPGTRLTVL.

The chain combines TRBV4-2 with TRBJ2-3; TRBD1 is a possible D gene (8 bases). This CDR3 contains 15 residues. V lost 8 bases and J 1 base, leaving 16 bases between the germline ends. The germline V gene encodes CDR1 LGHNA and CDR2 YNFKEQ. The CDR3 spells CASEQQGGGTDTQYF. The CDR3 nucleotides read TGTGCCAGCGAACAACAGGGGGGGGGCACAGATACGCAGTATTTT.

This clone was seen a handful of times. The chain uses TRBV5-4 and TRBJ2-3; 9 nucleotides align to TRBD2. Trimming at V came to 4 bases and at J to 1 base, leaving 4 bases not matched to a gene. Germline CDR1 and CDR2: SGHNT and YYREEE (reference sequence). The CDR3 consists of 15 residues. The CDR3 DNA reads TGTGCCAGCAGCGAGACTAGCGGTGGCACAGATACGCAGTATTTT. The encoded protein is CASSETSGGTDTQYF.

Only a few counts were recorded for this clone. V is TRBV4-1 and J is TRBJ2-3, with 11 bases that match TRBD2. The J segment lost 6 bases and the V segment lost 4 bases, leaving 12 bases of the junction unmatched. CDR1 and CDR2 (germline): MGHRA, YSYEKL. This CDR3 has 17 amino acids. The chain's CDR3 is CASSLLHGVAGGDTQYF. Written as DNA, the CDR3 is TGCGCCAGCAGCCTTCTCCATGGGGTAGCGGGGGGGGATACGCAGTATTTT.

This rearrangement joins TRBV2 to TRBJ1-5; D is ambiguous. The germline V gene encodes CDR1 SNHLY and CDR2 FYNNEI. This CDR3 is built from 12 residues. The germline V and J ends were trimmed by 4 bases and 5 bases, with 6 bases remaining between them. CDR3 in amino acids: CASSGQDQPQHF. CDR3 DNA: TGTGCCAGCAGTGGTCAGGATCAGCCCCAGCATTTT.

The V gene is TRBV2, the J gene TRBJ2-1; D perhaps matches TRBD2 (5 bases). The ends were cut back, 5 bases at V and 0 bases at J, with 11 bases in the middle. CDR3 size: 15 residues. CDR1 is SNHLY, CDR2 FYNNEI, per germline. The CDR3 DNA is TGTGCCAGCAGTTCGGACTTGTACTCCTACAATGAGCAGTTCTTC. It encodes CASSSDLYSYNEQFF.